Each of the 30 T cell receptor beta chains below was sequenced from the same sample in a study of T cells in tumors after PD-1 blockade. Only in-frame clones appear in the TCRdb table, and some are missing; sequencing was by immunoSEQ multiplex PCR. The sample shows about 33,000 clones, around 80% of them seen only once. Sequencing used PBMCs, obtained before anti-PD-1 treatment. These receptors came from a human donor with basal cell carcinoma.

This clone has at least ten counts. This chain uses TRBV6-1 with TRBJ1-2; a possible D gene is TRBD1 (6 bases). The CDR3 is 17 amino acids. Trimming stripped 1 base from V and 0 bases from J, with 15 bases between. Germline loops: CDR1 MNHNS, CDR2 SASEGT. The CDR3 DNA sequence: TGTGCCAGCAGTGAAGTCTCCCCAGGGGCGACTAACTATGGCTACACCTTC. Translating gives CASSEVSPGATNYGYTF.

This clone was counted a single time. The CDR3 sequence is CASSLGTTNEKLFF. As DNA, the CDR3 is TGTGCCAGCAGCTTAGGCACAACTAATGAAAAACTGTTTTTT. The V and J genes are TRBV7-2 and TRBJ1-4; D unclear. The ends were cut back, 1 base at V and 0 bases at J, with 3 bases in the middle. The length of the CDR3 is 14 residues. Germline values: CDR1 SGHTA, CDR2 FQGNSA.

This rearrangement joins TRBV7-2 to TRBJ2-3; unclear D gene. Germline values: CDR1 SGHTA, CDR2 FQGNSA. The CDR3 loop spans 15 amino acids. Trimming cost V 1 base and J 0 bases, with 8 bases left between them. The CDR3 nucleotides read TGTGCCAGCAGCTTAGTCCCAATTAGCACAGATACGCAGTATTTT. Translation gives CASSLVPISTDTQYF.

The rearrangement links TRBV7-2 to TRBJ1-3; maybe TRBD1 (5 bases). This CDR3 is built from 14 residues. V shed 5 bases and J shed 4 bases, with 12 bases lying between them. Germline V gene sequence: CDR1 SGHTA, CDR2 FQGNSA. This chain's CDR3 is CASSTGGNGNTIYF. Here the CDR3 DNA reads TGTGCCAGCAGCACCGGGGGGAACGGAAACACCATATATTTT.

This clone is a singleton in its sample. The chain links TRBV18 to TRBJ2-7; 13 nucleotides agree with TRBD2. The CDR3 contains 15 residues. Germline V gives CDR1 KGHSH, CDR2 LQKENI. V was clipped by 3 bases and J by 5 bases; unmatched bases: 4. For the CDR3, the DNA is TGTGCCAGCTCACCGGGACTAGCGGGGCTGGACGAGCAGTACTTC. Encoded protein: CASSPGLAGLDEQYF.

This clone was observed a handful of times. The J gene is TRBJ1-3, the V gene TRBV29-1; D unresolved. Between the trimmed V and J ends, which lost 3 bases and 0 bases, there was a span of 9 bases. Germline CDR1 SQVTM, CDR2 ANQGSEA. This CDR3 spans 14 amino acids. CDR3 amino acids: CSVEAGFSGNTIYF. Written as DNA, the CDR3 is TGCAGCGTTGAGGCCGGGTTCTCTGGAAACACCATATATTTT.

The genes are TRBV7-2 and TRBJ2-7; D is ambiguous. The V end was cut by 0 bases, the J end by 5 bases, with 14 bases between. The germline V gene has CDR1 SGHTA and CDR2 FQGNSA. The CDR3 consists of 15 residues. The CDR3: CASSLAAGPNNEQYF. In nucleotides, the CDR3 is TGTGCCAGCAGCTTAGCGGCAGGACCCAACAACGAGCAGTACTTC.

This clone was seen more than once but under ten times. V is TRBV12-5 and J is TRBJ1-5; possibly TRBD1 for D (5 bases). CDR3 length: 13 residues. The V gene's germline CDR1 is LGHNT and CDR2 FRNRAP. Trimming left V 1 base short and J 4 bases short, with 5 bases between. The CDR3 loop is CASGLGQNQPQHF. The DNA for the CDR3 is TGTGCTAGTGGTTTGGGACAGAATCAGCCCCAGCATTTT.

This clone was counted between two and nine times. The chain uses TRBV18 and TRBJ2-7, with no clear D. The CDR3 totals 14 residues. The germline V and J ends were trimmed by 2 bases and 3 bases, with 11 bases remaining between them. Germline assignment: CDR1 KGHSH and CDR2 LQKENI. In nucleotides, the CDR3 is TGTGCCAGCTCACCATCCGGCAGTGTCTACGAGCAGTACTTC. Amino acids: CASSPSGSVYEQYF.

This clone was observed once. The chain is built from TRBV5-1 and TRBJ1-1, with 7 bases that match TRBD1. The CDR3 is 15 amino acids. J lost 7 bases, V lost 4 bases, and 13 bases had no gene match. Germline values: CDR1 SGHRS, CDR2 YFSETQ. The CDR3, as DNA: TGCGCCAGCAGCCCACCGGGGACAGTGTTTGGTGAAGCTTTCTTT. It specifies CASSPPGTVFGEAFF.

The chain is built from TRBV11-2 and TRBJ2-2, with 8 bases fitting TRBD2. This CDR3 spans 19 amino acids. The germline CDR1 and CDR2 sequences are SGHAT and FQNNGV. Trimming removed 2 bases from V and 0 bases from J; junction bases left unmatched: 11. The CDR3 coding sequence is TGTGCCAGCAGCTTAATTTACCGGACTAGCAGGGCGAACACCGGGGAGCTGTTTTTT. Protein product: CASSLIYRTSRANTGELFF.

The gene calls are TRBV9 and TRBJ1-1; D remains unclear. Germline V lookup: CDR1 SGDLS, CDR2 YYNGEE. V was clipped by 0 bases and J by 0 bases, with 6 bases between them. This CDR3 contains 14 residues. The CDR3 region has the DNA TGTGCCAGCAGCGTAGAAGTGATGAACACTGAAGCTTTCTTT. Protein sequence: CASSVEVMNTEAFF.

The chain couples TRBV19 to TRBJ1-3; no firm D call. The ends were cut back, 5 bases at V and 0 bases at J, with 14 bases in the middle. This CDR3 is built from 16 residues. CDR1 LNHDA and CDR2 SQIVND come from the germline V gene (reference sequence). The CDR3 nucleotides read TGTGCCAGTAGTTACACAGCAAAGAGCTCTGGAAACACCATATATTTT. Translation gives CASSYTAKSSGNTIYF.

The chain joins TRBV4-3 to TRBJ2-2; D gene uncertain. The germline CDR1 and CDR2 sequences are LGHNA and YSLEER. The CDR3 contains 14 residues. V gave up 4 bases and J gave up 7 bases, with 13 bases separating them. This CDR3 reads CASSPRTVFGELFF. CDR3 coding DNA: TGCGCCAGCAGCCCTCGGACGGTGTTCGGGGAGCTGTTTTTT.

The V gene is TRBV28, the J gene TRBJ1-1; a weak D match, TRBD1 (5 bases). This CDR3 contains 13 residues. V dropped 2 bases and J dropped 5 bases, with 9 bases sitting between them. Per germline, CDR1 MDHEN and CDR2 SYDVKM. In DNA, the CDR3 is TGTGCCAGCAGTTTAACCTGGGGGACTGAAGCTTTCTTT. Its translation: CASSLTWGTEAFF.

The rearrangement joins TRBV27 to TRBJ2-7, with D perhaps TRBD2 (5 bases). Trimming took off 6 bases at V and 2 bases at J, with 14 bases between the two ends. The CDR3 is 14 residues long. The germline V gene encodes CDR1 MNHEY and CDR2 SMNVEV (reference sequence). In DNA form, the CDR3 reads TGTGCCAGCAGCTCAGGAGACGGGGCCTACGAGCAGTACTTC. The encoded protein is CASSSGDGAYEQYF.

The chain employs TRBV6-5 and TRBJ2-5, with 10 positions matching TRBD1. Germline CDR1 and CDR2: MNHEY and SVGAGI. This CDR3 is 16 amino acids long. V lost 2 bases to trimming and J lost 8 bases; unmatched junction nucleotides: 11. The CDR3 sequence: CASSYLTGGAGNTQYF. The DNA of the CDR3 is TGTGCCAGCAGTTACCTGACAGGGGGCGCGGGCAACACCCAGTACTTC.

V gene TRBV5-6 combines with J gene TRBJ1-6; D perhaps matches TRBD1 (5 bases). From germline, CDR1 is SGHDT and CDR2 YYEEEE. V shed 1 base and J shed 19 bases, with 27 bases lying between them. This CDR3 contains 16 residues. CDR3 sequence reads: CASSLFSRNRMGQGHF. DNA of the CDR3: TGTGCCAGCAGCTTGTTCAGTAGGAATCGTATGGGGCAGGGTCACTTT.

J is TRBJ2-7 and V is TRBV3-1 (or the pseudogene TRBV3-2); D may match TRBD1 or TRBD2 (5 bases each). V was trimmed by 0 bases and J by 7 bases, leaving 16 bases between them. CDR3 length equals 15 residues. CDR1 is LGHDT, CDR2 YNNKEL, per germline (reference sequence). The CDR3 sequence is CASSQDYSGTWEQYF. In DNA form, the CDR3 reads TGTGCCAGCAGCCAAGACTACTCCGGGACGTGGGAGCAGTACTTC.

V is TRBV18 and J is TRBJ2-3; weak D call: TRBD2 (6 bases). V was clipped by 3 bases and J by 3 bases, with 16 bases between them. Germline V gene data show CDR1 as KGHSH and CDR2 as LQKENI. The CDR3 length is 16 residues. The CDR3 nucleotides read TGTGCCAGCTCACCTCTCCCAGCCGGAGGGACAGATACGCAGTATTTT. Amino acid sequence: CASSPLPAGGTDTQYF.

V gene TRBV14 combines with J gene TRBJ1-3; D remains ambiguous. The CDR3 runs to 14 residues. In germline, CDR1 is SGHDN, CDR2 FVKESK. Trimming left V 5 bases short and J 8 bases short, with 16 bases between. CDR3 DNA: TGTGCCAGCAGCTACGATTATGGGGTGGACACCATATATTTT. It encodes CASSYDYGVDTIYF. Complete variable domain (other parts from reference TRBV14 and TRBJ1-3): EAGVTQFPSHSVIEKGQTVTLRCDPISGHDNLYWYRRVMGKEIKFLLHFVKESKQDESGMPNNRFLAERTGGTYSTLKVQPAELEDSGVYFCASSYDYGVDTIYFGEGSWLTVV.

The rearrangement joins TRBV24-1 to TRBJ2-3; D gene unclear. Germline V gene lookup returns CDR1 KGHDR and CDR2 SFDVKD. There are 12 residues in the CDR3. Trimming took off 4 bases at V and 4 bases at J, with 5 bases between the two ends. CDR3 sequence (DNA): TGTGCCACCAGTGAAGCCCCAGATACGCAGTATTTT. Amino acids: CATSEAPDTQYF.

This chain links TRBV13 with TRBJ2-1; tentatively, D is TRBD1 or TRBD2 (5 bases each). V was shortened by 4 bases and J by 0 bases, with 13 bases between the two germline ends. CDR3 length: 16 amino acids. In germline, CDR1 is PRHDT, CDR2 FYEKMQ (reference sequence). CDR3 DNA sequence: TGTGCCAGCAGCTCGGGACCCCCAGACTCCTACAATGAGCAGTTCTTC. Its translation: CASSSGPPDSYNEQFF.

The genes are TRBV6-5 and TRBJ2-3; 12 bases match TRBD2. From germline, CDR1 is MNHEY and CDR2 SVGAGI. V shed 7 bases, J shed 10 bases, and the junction held 12 bases outside the gene matches. The CDR3 spans 15 residues. CDR3 nucleotides: TGTGCCAGCAATCCAACTAGCGGGGGGATTCAGGCGCAGTATTTT. Encoded protein: CASNPTSGGIQAQYF.

This sequence joins TRBV24-1 and TRBJ2-5; TRBD2 agrees at 7 bases. Trimming took 9 bases from V and 3 from J; bases not matched to a gene: 12. Germline assignment: CDR1 KGHDR and CDR2 SFDVKD. This CDR3 has 15 amino acids. Written as DNA, the CDR3 is TGTGCCACCTCGGGGGGTGGTGCTGGGGAAGAGACCCAGTACTTC. It is translated as CATSGGGAGEETQYF.

The chain links TRBV28 to TRBJ1-2; no clear D gene. CDR1 MDHEN and CDR2 SYDVKM come from the germline V gene. Trimming left V 2 bases short and J 7 bases short, with 17 bases between. There are 15 residues in the CDR3. The CDR3 coding sequence is TGTGCCAGCAGTTTAATCGGAGGGAGGTCGGGTGGCTACACCTTC. Its translation: CASSLIGGRSGGYTF.

The J gene is TRBJ2-2, the V gene TRBV7-2; tentative D call: TRBD1 (6 bases). V shed 5 bases and J shed 6 bases, with 16 bases lying between them. The CDR3 is 15 residues long. Looked up from germline, CDR1 is SGHTA and CDR2 is FQGNSA. The CDR3 here is CASSDSTGFPGELFF. The CDR3 coding sequence is TGTGCCAGCAGCGATAGCACAGGGTTCCCCGGGGAGCTGTTTTTT. Full variable domain (outside the CDR3, taken from reference TRBV7-2 and TRBJ2-2): GAGVSQSPSNKVTEKGKDVELRCDPISGHTALYWYRQSLGQGLEFLIYFQGNSAPDKSGLPSDRFSAERTGGSVSTLTIQRTQQEDSAVYLCASSDSTGFPGELFFGEGSRLTVL.

This clone was seen more than once but under ten times. This chain links TRBV4-3 with TRBJ2-1; TRBD2 agrees at 9 bases. V lost 3 bases and J lost 3; bases outside the gene matches: 6. The CDR3 runs to 16 residues. The V gene's germline CDR1 is LGHNA and CDR2 YSLEER. The DNA of the CDR3 is TGCGCCAGCAGCCAGCGGGCTAGCGGGAACTACAATGAGCAGTTCTTC. Translation gives CASSQRASGNYNEQFF.

CDR3 in amino acids: CASSSRTSGLQGELFF. The DNA for the CDR3 is TGTGCCAGCAGCTCCAGGACTAGCGGCTTACAGGGGGAGCTGTTTTTT. The rearrangement joins TRBV7-3 to TRBJ2-2; 10 bases are a match to TRBD2. Trimming removed 4 bases from V and 8 bases from J; junction bases left unmatched: 10. CDR3 length: 16 amino acids. CDR1 and CDR2 from the germline V gene are SGHTA and FQGTGA.

The chain joins TRBV7-9 to TRBJ1-4; D remains ambiguous. This CDR3 region has 14 residues. Trimming removed 0 bases at V and 4 bases at J, with 6 bases between. Germline V gives CDR1 SEHNR, CDR2 FQNEAQ (reference sequence). The CDR3 region is CASSLAGGNEKLFF. DNA for the CDR3: TGTGCCAGCAGCTTAGCCGGTGGTAATGAAAAACTGTTTTTT.